These T cell receptor beta chains were read from a single sample in a study of T cell responses to AZD1222 COVID-19 vaccine. Assay: immunoSEQ multiplex PCR; the TCRdb copy retains only in-frame clones and omits some. The sample lists tens of thousands of clones; just over 90% were seen once. Sequenced here: peripheral blood, sampled on day 0 of AZD1222 vaccination. The receptor source for this set is an adult in good health. The CDR3 runs from the conserved cysteine through the conserved F or W. D genes are given only for firm matches. Size tells how often a clone was seen (once, few, many) or the class of an expanded clone, and some rows leave it out.

>NA|TRBV9|TRBJ1-5|NA
CASSVGGPNQPQHF
TGTGCCAGCAGCGTAGGAGGACCTAATCAGCCCCAGCATTTT
>NA|TRBV7-9|TRBJ1-6|NA
CASSPPDPGAPLHF
TGTGCCAGCAGCCCCCCCGACCCGGGCGCACCCCTCCACTTT
>NA|TRBV18|TRBJ1-5|TRBD1
CASSESQGANQPQHF
TGTGCCAGCTCCGAGAGCCAGGGGGCGAATCAGCCCCAGCATTTT
>NA|TRBV15|TRBJ1-4|NA
CATSLTGVGATNEKLFF
TGTGCCACCAGCCTGACCGGGGTCGGGGCAACTAATGAAAAACTGTTTTTT
>NA|TRBV6-6|TRBJ1-1|TRBD1
CASSPQGYGRSNTEAFF
TGTGCCAGCAGTCCACAGGGGTACGGACGTTCCAACACTGAAGCTTTCTTT
>once|TRBV4-3|TRBJ1-2|TRBD1
CASSPQQGGYGYTF
TGCGCCAGCAGCCCCCAACAGGGGGGCTATGGCTACACCTTC
>NA|TRBV6-6|TRBJ1-2|NA
CASSTTGTWAGYTF
TGTGCCAGCAGTACCACCGGGACCTGGGCTGGCTACACCTTC
>NA|TRBV27|TRBJ1-4|TRBD1
CASSSGQRNEKLFF
TGTGCCAGCAGTTCGGGACAGCGTAATGAAAAACTGTTTTTT
>NA|TRBV11-2|TRBJ1-4|NA
CASSTRTDGKGEKLFF
TGTGCCAGCAGCACTCGGACAGACGGTAAGGGGGAAAAACTGTTTTTT
>few|TRBV3-1/TRBV3-2|TRBJ1-2|TRBD1
CASSQGDRDYGYTF
TGTGCCAGCAGCCAAGGTGACAGGGATTATGGCTACACCTTC
>NA|TRBV2|TRBJ2-5|TRBD2
CASRRLAGDPVHF
TGTGCCAGCAGACGACTAGCGGGGGACCCGGTGCACTTC
>NA|TRBV28|TRBJ2-3|NA
CASSFDLTDTQYF
TGTGCCAGCAGTTTCGACCTCACAGATACGCAGTATTTT
>once|TRBV5-6|TRBJ2-1|NA
CASSLFLWGAVYNEQFF
TGTGCCAGCAGCTTGTTCCTGTGGGGGGCGGTGTACAATGAGCAGTTCTTC
>NA|TRBV7-6|TRBJ1-3|NA
CASSLQQASGGNTIYF
TGTGCCAGCAGCTTACAACAGGCCAGCGGAGGAAACACCATATATTTT
>NA|TRBV9|TRBJ2-1|TRBD2
CASSVLRGGYNEQFF
TGTGCCAGCAGCGTATTGCGGGGGGGCTACAATGAGCAGTTCTTC
>NA|TRBV2|TRBJ1-2|NA
CASTAGVFGYTF
TGTGCCAGTACGGCAGGGGTATTTGGCTACACCTTC
>NA|TRBV10-3|TRBJ1-1|NA
CATTTLLNTEAFF
TGTGCCACCACCACTCTGTTGAACACTGAAGCTTTCTTT
>NA|TRBV19|TRBJ1-2|NA
CASTTGRYYGYTF
TGTGCCAGTACTACAGGGCGTTACTATGGCTACACCTTC
>NA|TRBV6-2/TRBV6-3|TRBJ1-3|NA
CASSYVRVNSGNTIYF
TGTGCCAGCAGTTACGTCAGGGTGAACTCTGGAAACACCATATATTTT
>few|TRBV12-3/TRBV12-4|TRBJ2-1|NA
CASSRSREQFF
TGTGCCAGCAGCCGCAGCAGGGAGCAGTTCTTC
>NA|TRBV7-2|TRBJ1-2|TRBD1
CASSSGHGLRGHYGYTF
TGTGCCAGCAGCTCGGGACACGGATTGAGGGGGCATTATGGCTACACCTTC
>NA|TRBV7-9|TRBJ2-7|NA
CASGGRGYEQYF
TGTGCCAGCGGGGGGCGGGGTTACGAGCAGTACTTC
>NA|TRBV7-9|TRBJ1-2|TRBD1
CASSLGTGDGYTF
TGTGCCAGCAGCTTAGGGACAGGGGACGGCTACACCTTC
>NA|TRBV3-1/TRBV3-2|TRBJ1-6|TRBD1
CASSQESPRQGVGRGSPLHF
TGTGCCAGCAGCCAAGAGTCCCCCCGACAGGGGGTTGGTAGAGGTTCACCCCTCCACTTT
>NA|TRBV20-1|TRBJ1-1|NA
CSASMFRNTEAFF
TGCAGTGCTAGTATGTTTAGGAACACTGAAGCTTTCTTT
>NA|TRBV6-5|TRBJ1-2|NA
CASSSNTGYGYTF
TGTGCCAGCAGTTCCAATACAGGTTATGGCTACACCTTC
>NA|TRBV10-3|TRBJ1-2|NA
CAISEGTTAGYTF
TGTGCCATCAGTGAAGGGACTACAGCTGGCTACACCTTC
>NA|TRBV19|TRBJ2-1|NA
CASSRQGRGGYNEQFF
TGTGCCAGTAGTAGACAGGGTCGGGGGGGGTACAATGAGCAGTTCTTC
>NA|TRBV24-1|TRBJ1-5|NA
CATNEYSGQPQHF
TGTGCCACCAACGAGTACTCAGGTCAGCCCCAGCATTTT
>NA|TRBV4-2|TRBJ2-3|NA
CASSQDGRDTQYF
TGTGCCAGCAGCCAAGATGGGAGGGATACGCAGTATTTT
>NA|TRBV2|TRBJ1-1|NA
CASKGNTEAFF
TGTGCCAGCAAAGGGAACACTGAAGCTTTCTTT
>NA|TRBV7-9|TRBJ2-2|NA
CASSLSLGTGELFF
TGTGCCAGCAGCTTATCCCTAGGGACCGGGGAGCTGTTTTTT
>NA|TRBV2|TRBJ1-2|NA
CASSEAGVGGYTF
TGTGCCAGCAGTGAAGCAGGAGTCGGTGGCTACACCTTC
>NA|TRBV7-2|TRBJ2-3|TRBD2
CASSSRLAGDRTDTQYF
TGTGCCAGCAGCTCCAGACTAGCGGGGGACCGCACAGATACGCAGTATTTT
>NA|TRBV10-3|TRBJ1-3|NA
CATKVEVGNTIYF
TGTGCCACCAAGGTGGAGGTGGGGAACACCATATATTTT
>NA|TRBV10-3|TRBJ2-7|NA
CAISGGRYYEQYF
TGTGCCATCAGTGGTGGCAGATACTACGAGCAGTACTTC
>NA|TRBV5-8|TRBJ2-7|NA
CASSFPYEQYF
TGTGCCAGCAGCTTCCCGTACGAGCAGTACTTC
>NA|TRBV5-8|TRBJ1-2|TRBD1
CASSLVDRGLDGYTF
TGTGCCAGCAGCTTGGTAGATAGGGGGCTGGATGGCTACACCTTC
>NA|TRBV27|TRBJ2-2|NA
CASSWYGANTGELFF
TGTGCCAGCAGTTGGTACGGTGCGAACACCGGGGAGCTGTTTTTT
>NA|TRBV10-3|TRBJ1-1|NA
CAISDALTQPARGAFF
TGTGCCATCAGTGACGCCCTAACACAGCCGGCACGGGGGGCTTTCTTT
>NA|TRBV7-8|TRBJ2-7|NA
CASSLTGEGYEQYF
TGTGCCAGCAGCTTAACGGGAGAAGGCTACGAGCAGTACTTC
>few|TRBV19|TRBJ2-2|NA
CASSISIGAGAQAGELFF
TGTGCCAGTAGTATTTCAATTGGGGCGGGGGCTCAAGCCGGGGAGCTGTTTTTT
>NA|TRBV12-3/TRBV12-4|TRBJ1-5|TRBD1
CASSNRGDQPQHF
TGTGCCAGCAGTAACAGGGGAGATCAGCCCCAGCATTTT
>NA|TRBV18|TRBJ2-1|NA
CASSPDLWGNNEQFF
TGTGCCAGCTCACCTGACCTCTGGGGGAATAATGAGCAGTTCTTC